This entry concerns a single T cell receptor (beta chain). Sequenced by immunoSEQ multiplex PCR; TCRdb stores in-frame clones only, minus some. The sample lists approximately 200,000 clones; around 85% were seen once. This specimen belongs to a study of blood T cell repertoires in COVID-19. Whole-study context: Sites across the United States, Italy and Spain contributed samples from acute and convalescent COVID-19. The analysed material was cDNA or gDNA that came from T cells, B-cell-depleted T cells, or PBMCs.

This CDR3 is 16 amino acids long. In germline, CDR1 is KGHSH, CDR2 LQKENI. The V and J ends lost 4 bases and 1 base, in that order; junction bases with no gene match: 6. The genes are TRBV18 and TRBJ2-3, with 9 nucleotides matching TRBD1. The receptor comes from a man aged 60-69 years with acute or convalescent COVID-19. Sequencing input: peripheral blood. The CDR3 region has the DNA TGTGCCAGCTCACGAGATACAGGGGGCGGCACAGATACGCAGTATTTT. This codes for CASSRDTGGGTDTQYF.